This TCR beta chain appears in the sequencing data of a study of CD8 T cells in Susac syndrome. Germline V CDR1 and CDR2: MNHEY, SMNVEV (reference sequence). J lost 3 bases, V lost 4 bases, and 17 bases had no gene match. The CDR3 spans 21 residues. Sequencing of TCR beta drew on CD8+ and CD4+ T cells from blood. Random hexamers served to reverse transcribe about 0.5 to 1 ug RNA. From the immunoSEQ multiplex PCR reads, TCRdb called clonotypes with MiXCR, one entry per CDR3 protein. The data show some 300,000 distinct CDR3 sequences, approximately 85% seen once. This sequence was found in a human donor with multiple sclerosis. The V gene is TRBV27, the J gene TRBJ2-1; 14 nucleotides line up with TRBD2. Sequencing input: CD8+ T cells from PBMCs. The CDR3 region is CASSSALGGLAGVPGYNEQFF. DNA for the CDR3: TGTGCCAGCAGTTCGGCGTTAGGGGGACTAGCGGGAGTGCCCGGCTACAATGAGCAGTTCTTC.